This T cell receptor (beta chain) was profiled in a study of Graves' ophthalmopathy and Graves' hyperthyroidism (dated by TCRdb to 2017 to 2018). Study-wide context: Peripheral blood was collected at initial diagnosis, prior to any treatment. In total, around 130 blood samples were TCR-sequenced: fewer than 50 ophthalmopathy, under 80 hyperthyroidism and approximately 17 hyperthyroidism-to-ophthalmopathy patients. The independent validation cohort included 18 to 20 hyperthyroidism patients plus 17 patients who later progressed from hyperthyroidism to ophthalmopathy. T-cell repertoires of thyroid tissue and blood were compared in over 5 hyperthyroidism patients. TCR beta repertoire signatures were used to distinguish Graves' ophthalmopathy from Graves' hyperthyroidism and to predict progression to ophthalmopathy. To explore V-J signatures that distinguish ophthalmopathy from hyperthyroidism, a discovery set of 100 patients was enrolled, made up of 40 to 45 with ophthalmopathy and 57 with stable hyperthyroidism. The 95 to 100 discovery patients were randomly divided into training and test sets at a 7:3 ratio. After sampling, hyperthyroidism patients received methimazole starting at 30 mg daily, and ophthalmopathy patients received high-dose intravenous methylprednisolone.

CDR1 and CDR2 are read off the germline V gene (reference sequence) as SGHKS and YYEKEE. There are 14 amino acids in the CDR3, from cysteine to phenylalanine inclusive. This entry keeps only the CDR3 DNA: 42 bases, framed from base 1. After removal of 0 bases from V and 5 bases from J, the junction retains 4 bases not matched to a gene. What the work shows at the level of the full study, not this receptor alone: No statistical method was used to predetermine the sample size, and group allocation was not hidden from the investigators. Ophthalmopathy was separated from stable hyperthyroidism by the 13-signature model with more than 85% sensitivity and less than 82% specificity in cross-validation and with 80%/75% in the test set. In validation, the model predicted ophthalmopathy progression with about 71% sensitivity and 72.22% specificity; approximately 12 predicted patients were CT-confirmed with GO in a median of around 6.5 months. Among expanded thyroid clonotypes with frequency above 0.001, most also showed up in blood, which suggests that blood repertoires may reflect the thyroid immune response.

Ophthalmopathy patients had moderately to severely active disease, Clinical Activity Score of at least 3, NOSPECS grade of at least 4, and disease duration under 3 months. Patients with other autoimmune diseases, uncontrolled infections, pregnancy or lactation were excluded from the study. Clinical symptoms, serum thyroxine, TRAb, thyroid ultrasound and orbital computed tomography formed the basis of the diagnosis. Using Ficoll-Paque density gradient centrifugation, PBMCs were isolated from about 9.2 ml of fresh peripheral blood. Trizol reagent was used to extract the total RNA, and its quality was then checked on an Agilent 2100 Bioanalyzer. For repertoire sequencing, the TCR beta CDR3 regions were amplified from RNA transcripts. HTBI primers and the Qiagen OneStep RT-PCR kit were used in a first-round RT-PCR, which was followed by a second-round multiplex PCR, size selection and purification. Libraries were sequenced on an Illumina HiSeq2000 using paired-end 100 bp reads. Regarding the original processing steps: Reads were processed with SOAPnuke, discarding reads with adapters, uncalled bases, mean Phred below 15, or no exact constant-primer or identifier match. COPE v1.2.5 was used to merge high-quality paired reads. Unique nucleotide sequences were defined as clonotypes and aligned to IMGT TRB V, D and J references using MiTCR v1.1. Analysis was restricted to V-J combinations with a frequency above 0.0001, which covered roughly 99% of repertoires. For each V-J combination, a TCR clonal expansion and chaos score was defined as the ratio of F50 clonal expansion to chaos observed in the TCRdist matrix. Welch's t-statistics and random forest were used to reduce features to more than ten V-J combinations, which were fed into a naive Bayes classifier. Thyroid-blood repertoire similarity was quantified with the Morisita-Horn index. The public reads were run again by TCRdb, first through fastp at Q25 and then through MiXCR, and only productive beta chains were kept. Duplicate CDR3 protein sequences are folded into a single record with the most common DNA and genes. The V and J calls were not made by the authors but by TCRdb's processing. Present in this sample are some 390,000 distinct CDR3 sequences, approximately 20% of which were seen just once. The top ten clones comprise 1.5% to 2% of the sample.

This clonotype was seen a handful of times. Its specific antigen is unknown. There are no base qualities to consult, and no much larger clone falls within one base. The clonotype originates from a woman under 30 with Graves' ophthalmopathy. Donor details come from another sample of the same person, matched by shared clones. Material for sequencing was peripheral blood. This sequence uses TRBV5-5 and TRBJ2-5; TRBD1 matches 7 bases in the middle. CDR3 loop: CASSLEGRGETQYF. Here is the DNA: TGTGCCAGCAGCTTGGAGGGCAGGGGGGAGACCCAGTACTTC.